The clone carrying this T cell receptor beta chain showed up many times. Its matching antigen is unknown. V was pared by 3 bases and J by 4 bases, with 9 bases between. The germline V gene encodes CDR1 SNHLY and CDR2 FYNNEI. The CDR3 has 13 amino acids. One entry per CDR3 protein results from TCRdb running MiXCR on the multiplex PCR reads. The table shows 130,000 or so distinct CDR3 sequences, with about 20% occurring only once. Breast cancer patients provided tissue from their axillary draining lymph nodes. This entry comes from a study of breast tumors, draining lymph nodes, adjacent tissues. Study findings and constraints: Tumor repertoires ranked between lymph nodes and nontumor tissue in diversity, with V and J gene preferences. Tumor and nontumor repertoires were significantly more similar in luminal-like than in basal-like breast cancer.

The sequence came from a female donor with breast cancer. Some clones in this sample may be carry-over from other donors' samples. The J gene is TRBJ1-2, the V gene TRBV2; D unclear. The sequencing sample was made of axillary lymph node tissue. The CDR3: CASSEGISYGYTF. The CDR3 region has the DNA TGTGCCAGCAGTGAGGGGATCTCCTATGGCTACACCTTC. The variable domain in full, with the rest retrieved from reference TRBV2 and TRBJ1-2, is EPEVTQTPSHQVTQMGQEVILRCVPISNHLYFYWYRQILGQKVEFLVSFYNNEISEKSEIFDDQFSVERPDGSNFTLKIRSTKLEDSAMYFCASSEGISYGYTFGSGTRLTVV.